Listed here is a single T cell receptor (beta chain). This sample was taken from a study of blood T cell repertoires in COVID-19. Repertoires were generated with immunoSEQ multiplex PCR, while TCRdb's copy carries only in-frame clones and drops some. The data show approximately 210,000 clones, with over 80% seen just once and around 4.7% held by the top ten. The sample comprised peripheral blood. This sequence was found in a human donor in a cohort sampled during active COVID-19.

The CDR3 protein is CAISERDSLNTEAFF. The CDR3, as DNA: TGTGCCATCAGTGAAAGGGACAGTCTTAACACTGAAGCTTTCTTT. The chain recombines TRBV10-3 with TRBJ1-1, with 7 bases matching TRBD1. J lost 2 bases, V lost 3 bases, and 6 bases had no gene match. CDR1 is ENHRY, CDR2 SYGVKD, per germline. The CDR3 spans 15 residues.